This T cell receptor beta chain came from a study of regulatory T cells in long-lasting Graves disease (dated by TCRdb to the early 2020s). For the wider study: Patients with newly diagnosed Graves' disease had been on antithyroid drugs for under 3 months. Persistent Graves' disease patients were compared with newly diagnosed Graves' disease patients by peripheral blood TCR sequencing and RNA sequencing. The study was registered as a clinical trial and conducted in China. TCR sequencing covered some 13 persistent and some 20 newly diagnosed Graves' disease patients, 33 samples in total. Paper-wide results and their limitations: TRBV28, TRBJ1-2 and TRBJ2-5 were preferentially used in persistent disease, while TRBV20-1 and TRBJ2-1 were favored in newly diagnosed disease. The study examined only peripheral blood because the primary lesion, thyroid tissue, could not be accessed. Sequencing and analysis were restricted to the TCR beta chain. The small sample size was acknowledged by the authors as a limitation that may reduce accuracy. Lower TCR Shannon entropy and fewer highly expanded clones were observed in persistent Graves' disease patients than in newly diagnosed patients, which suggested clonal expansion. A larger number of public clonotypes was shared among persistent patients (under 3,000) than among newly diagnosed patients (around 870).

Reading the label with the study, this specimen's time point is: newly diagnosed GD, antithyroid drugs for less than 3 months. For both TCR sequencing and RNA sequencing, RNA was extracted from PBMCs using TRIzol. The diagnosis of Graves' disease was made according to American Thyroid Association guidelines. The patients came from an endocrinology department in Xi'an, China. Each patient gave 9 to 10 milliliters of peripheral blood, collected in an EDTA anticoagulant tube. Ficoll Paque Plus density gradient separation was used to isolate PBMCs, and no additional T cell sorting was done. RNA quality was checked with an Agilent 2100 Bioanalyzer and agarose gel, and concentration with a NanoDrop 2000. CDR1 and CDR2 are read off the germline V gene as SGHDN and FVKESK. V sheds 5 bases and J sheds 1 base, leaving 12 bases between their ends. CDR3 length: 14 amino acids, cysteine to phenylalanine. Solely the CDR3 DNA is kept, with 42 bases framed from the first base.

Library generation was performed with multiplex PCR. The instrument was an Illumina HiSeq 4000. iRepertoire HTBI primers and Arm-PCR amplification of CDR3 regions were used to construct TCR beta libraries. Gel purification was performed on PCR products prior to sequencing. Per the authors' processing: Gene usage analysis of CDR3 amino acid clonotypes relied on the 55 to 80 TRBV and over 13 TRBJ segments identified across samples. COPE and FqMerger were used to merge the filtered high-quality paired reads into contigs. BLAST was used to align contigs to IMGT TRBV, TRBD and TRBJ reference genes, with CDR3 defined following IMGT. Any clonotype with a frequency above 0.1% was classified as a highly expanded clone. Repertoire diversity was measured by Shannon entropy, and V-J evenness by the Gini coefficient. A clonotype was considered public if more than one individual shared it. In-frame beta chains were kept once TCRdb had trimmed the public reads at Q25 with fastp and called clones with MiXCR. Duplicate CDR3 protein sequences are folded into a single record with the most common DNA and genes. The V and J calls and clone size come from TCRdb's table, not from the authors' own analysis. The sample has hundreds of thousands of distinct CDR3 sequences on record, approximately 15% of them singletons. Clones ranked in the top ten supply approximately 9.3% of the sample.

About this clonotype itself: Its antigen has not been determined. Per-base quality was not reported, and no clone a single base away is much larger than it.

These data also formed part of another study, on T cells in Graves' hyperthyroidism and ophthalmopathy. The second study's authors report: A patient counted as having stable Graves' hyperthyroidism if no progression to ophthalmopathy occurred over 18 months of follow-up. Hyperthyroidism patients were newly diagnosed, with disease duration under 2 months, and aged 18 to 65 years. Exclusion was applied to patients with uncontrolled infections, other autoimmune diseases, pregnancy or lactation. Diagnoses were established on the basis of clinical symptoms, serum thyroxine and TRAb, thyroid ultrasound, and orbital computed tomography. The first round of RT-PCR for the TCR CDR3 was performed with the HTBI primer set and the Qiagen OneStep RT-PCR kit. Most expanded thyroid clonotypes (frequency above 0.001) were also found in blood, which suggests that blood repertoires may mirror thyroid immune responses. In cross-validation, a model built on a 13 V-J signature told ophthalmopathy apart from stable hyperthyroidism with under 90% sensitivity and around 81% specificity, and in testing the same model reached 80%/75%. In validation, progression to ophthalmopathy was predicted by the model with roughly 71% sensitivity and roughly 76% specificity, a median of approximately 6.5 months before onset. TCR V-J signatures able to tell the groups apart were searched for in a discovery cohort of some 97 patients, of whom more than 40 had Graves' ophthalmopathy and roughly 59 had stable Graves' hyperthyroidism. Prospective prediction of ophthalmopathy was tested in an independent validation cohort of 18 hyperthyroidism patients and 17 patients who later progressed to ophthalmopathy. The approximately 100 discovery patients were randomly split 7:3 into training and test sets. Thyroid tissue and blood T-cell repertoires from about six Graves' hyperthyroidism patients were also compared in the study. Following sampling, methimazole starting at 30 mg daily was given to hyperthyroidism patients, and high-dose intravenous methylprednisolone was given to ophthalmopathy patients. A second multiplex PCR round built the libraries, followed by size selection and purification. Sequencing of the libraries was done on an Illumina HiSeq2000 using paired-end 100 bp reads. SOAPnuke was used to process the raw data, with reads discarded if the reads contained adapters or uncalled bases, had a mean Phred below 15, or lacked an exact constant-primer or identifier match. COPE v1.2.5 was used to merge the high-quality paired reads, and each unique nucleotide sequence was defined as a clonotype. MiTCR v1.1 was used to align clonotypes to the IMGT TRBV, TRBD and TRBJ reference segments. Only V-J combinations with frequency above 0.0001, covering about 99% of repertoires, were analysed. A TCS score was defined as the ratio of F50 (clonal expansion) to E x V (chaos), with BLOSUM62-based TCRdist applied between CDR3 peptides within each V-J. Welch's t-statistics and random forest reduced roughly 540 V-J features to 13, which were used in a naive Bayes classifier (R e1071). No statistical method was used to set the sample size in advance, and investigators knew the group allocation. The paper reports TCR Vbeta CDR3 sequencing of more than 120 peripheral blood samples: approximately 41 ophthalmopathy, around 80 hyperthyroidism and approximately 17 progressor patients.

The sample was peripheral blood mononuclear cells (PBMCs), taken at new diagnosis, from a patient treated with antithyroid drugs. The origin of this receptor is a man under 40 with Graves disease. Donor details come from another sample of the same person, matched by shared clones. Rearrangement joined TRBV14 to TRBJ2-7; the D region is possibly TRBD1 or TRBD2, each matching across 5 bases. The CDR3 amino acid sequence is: CASSYPGRSYEQYF. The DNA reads TGTGCCAGCAGCTACCCGGGACGGTCCTACGAGCAGTACTTC.